This T cell receptor beta chain was profiled in a study of T-cell reconstitution after alpha-beta-depleted transplantation in children. V lost 0 bases and J lost 6; bases outside the gene matches: 10. CDR3 length: 16 amino acids. CDR1 is DFQATT and CDR2 is SNEGSKA in the germline V gene (reference sequence). TCRbeta library construction was performed incorporating unique molecular identifiers. One entry per CDR3 protein results from TCRdb running MiXCR on the PCR reads. The data show hundreds of thousands of distinct CDR3 sequences, roughly 15% seen once. Sequenced material: PBMCs from the stem cell graft donor, taken from the stem cell graft. The TCR comes from a human donor who donated a stem cell graft to a child with acute myeloid leukemia. The chain carries TRBV20-1 and TRBJ1-5; 8 bases map to TRBD1. The CDR3 DNA reads TGCAGTGCTAGAGATATGATGGGACAGGATTCTCAGCCCCAGCATTTT. Its protein product is CSARDMMGQDSQPQHF.